This section outlines one TCR beta chain sequence together with its context. The protocol was immunoSEQ multiplex PCR, while the TCRdb copy is restricted to in-frame clones and leaves out a portion. The sample holds some 40,000 clones; 88% are singletons and the top ten take around 9.6%. This sample stems from a study of blood T cell repertoires in COVID-19. Germline lookup yields CDR1 DFQATT and CDR2 SNEGSKA (reference sequence). J lost 11 bases, V lost 3 bases, and 8 bases had no gene match. This CDR3 is 12 amino acids long. This clonotype originated in a human donor in a cohort sampled during active COVID-19. This chain connects TRBV20-1 to TRBJ1-1; 8 bases match TRBD1. The sample taken for sequencing was peripheral blood. The CDR3 sequence: CSASLTGDAAFF. The DNA of the CDR3 is TGCAGTGCTAGTTTGACAGGGGATGCGGCTTTCTTT.